These 14 T cell receptor beta chains were all obtained from the same sample, sequenced in a study of cytomegalovirus exposure and HLA in healthy donors. The assay was immunoSEQ multiplex PCR, and TCRdb's table has in-frame clones only and misses some. The sample holds 200,000 to 250,000 clones, 80% to 90% seen once. The sample comprised PBMCs. The receptors shown here come from a man between 18 and 35 years old in good health and CMV-seronegative.

The chain links TRBV11-2 to TRBJ2-3, with unresolved D. The V end was cut by 5 bases, the J end by 3 bases, with 6 bases between. CDR3 length: 12 amino acids. Germline V CDR1 and CDR2: SGHAT, FQNNGV. CDR3 residues: CASSHQTDTQYF. Written as DNA, the CDR3 is TGTGCCAGCAGCCATCAAACAGATACGCAGTATTTT.

This chain links TRBV30 with TRBJ2-7; the match to TRBD2 covers 11 bases. V lost 3 bases to trimming and J lost 1 base; unmatched junction nucleotides: 5. Per the germline V gene, CDR1 is GTSNPN and CDR2 is SVGIG (reference sequence). The CDR3 contains 15 residues. This chain's CDR3 is CAWRLAGVKSYEQYF. DNA of the CDR3: TGTGCCTGGAGACTAGCGGGAGTGAAGTCCTACGAGCAGTACTTC.

V usage is TRBV7-2 and J usage is TRBJ2-7; D is ambiguous. The CDR3 is made up of 14 amino acids. The V gene lost 0 bases and the J gene lost 0 bases, with 6 bases spanning the gap. Germline V gene data show CDR1 as SGHTA and CDR2 as FQGNSA. The CDR3 reads CASSLAQASYEQYF. As DNA, the CDR3 is TGTGCCAGCAGCTTAGCGCAGGCCTCCTACGAGCAGTACTTC.

This chain uses TRBV7-2 with TRBJ2-1, with a tentative D call TRBD1 (6 bases). The CDR3 contains 15 residues. The V end was cut by 2 bases, the J end by 9 bases, with 17 bases between. Germline lookup yields CDR1 SGHTA and CDR2 FQGNSA. This CDR3 reads CASSLFEYGQIEQFF. For the CDR3, the DNA is TGTGCCAGCAGCTTATTTGAATATGGACAGATTGAGCAGTTCTTC. The full variable domain, completed using reference TRBV7-2 and TRBJ2-1, is GAGVSQSPSNKVTEKGKDVELRCDPISGHTALYWYRQSLGQGLEFLIYFQGNSAPDKSGLPSDRFSAERTGGSVSTLTIQRTQQEDSAVYLCASSLFEYGQIEQFFGPGTRLTVL.

CDR3 coding DNA: TGTGCCAGCTCACCCGAAACAGGGGCCAACGTCCTGACTTTC. This encodes CASSPETGANVLTF. The rearrangement links TRBV18 to TRBJ2-6; D unresolved. The CDR3 length is 14 residues. Germline CDR1 reads KGHSH; CDR2 reads LQKENI. V lost 3 bases and J 4 bases, leaving 7 bases between the germline ends.

The chain is built from TRBV30 and TRBJ2-4; D might be TRBD2 (6 bases). V lost 1 base and J lost 1, with 23 bases in between. Per germline, CDR1 GTSNPN and CDR2 SVGIG (reference sequence). The length of the CDR3 is 19 residues. The CDR3 region is CAWSELGTGGGGAKNIQYF. The CDR3 DNA is TGTGCCTGGAGTGAGCTGGGGACTGGCGGTGGGGGGGCCAAAAACATTCAGTACTTC.

This chain joins TRBV6-5 and TRBJ1-3; tentative D call: TRBD1 (5 bases). CDR3 length: 15 residues. CDR1 and CDR2 from the germline V gene are MNHEY and SVGAGI. Trimming shortened V by 2 bases and J by 5 bases, and 13 bases separated the two germline ends. CDR3 loop: CASSYRRQRRNTIYF. The CDR3 DNA follows: TGTGCCAGCAGTTACAGGAGACAGAGGAGAAACACCATATATTTT.

The chain employs TRBV4-2 and TRBJ2-7; TRBD2 matches at 10 bases. Germline V gene data show CDR1 as LGHNA and CDR2 as YNFKEQ. The CDR3 spans 16 residues. V dropped 0 bases and J dropped 4; count of bases not matched to a gene: 6. The CDR3 DNA sequence: TGTGCCAGCAGCCAAGATCGTCAAGCGGGAGGGTACGAGCAGTACTTC. This encodes CASSQDRQAGGYEQYF.

V and J are TRBV29-1 and TRBJ1-2; D unclear. This CDR3 comprises 13 residues. Germline CDR1 SQVTM, CDR2 ANQGSEA. Trimming pared 5 bases from V and 4 bases from J, leaving 14 bases between. The CDR3 coding sequence is TGCAGCGTTAAAAGAGCAGGCGCCTATGGCTACACCTTC. Translation gives CSVKRAGAYGYTF.

The rearrangement joins TRBV6-1 to TRBJ2-7; no firm D call. This CDR3 comprises 15 residues. Germline V gene sequence: CDR1 MNHNS, CDR2 SASEGT. V was pared by 0 bases and J by 4 bases, with 13 bases between. CDR3 DNA: TGTGCCAGCAGTGAAGCCGTCGCAGGTTCGTACGAGCAGTACTTC. Residues: CASSEAVAGSYEQYF.

This clone has only one observation. The chain couples TRBV29-1 to TRBJ1-3, with unresolved D. This CDR3 is 14 amino acids long. Germline V gene lookup returns CDR1 SQVTM and CDR2 ANQGSEA. Trimming took off 6 bases at V and 0 bases at J, with 12 bases between the two ends. The CDR3 coding sequence is TGCAGCGTAACCACCGGGAGCTCTGGAAACACCATATATTTT. Translation gives CSVTTGSSGNTIYF.

The genes are TRBV5-1 and TRBJ2-2; D gene uncertain. The CDR3 consists of 14 residues. CDR1 and CDR2 from the germline V gene are SGHRS and YFSETQ. V lost 0 bases to trimming and J lost 6 bases, with 9 bases between them. The CDR3 sequence: CASSLGVVSGELFF. CDR3 DNA sequence: TGCGCCAGCAGCTTGGGAGTCGTTTCCGGGGAGCTGTTTTTT.

V and J are TRBV19 and TRBJ2-3, with D perhaps TRBD1 (6 bases). Germline-derived CDR1 and CDR2 are LNHDA and SQIVND (reference sequence). Trimming removed 5 bases at V and 3 bases at J, with 15 bases between. This CDR3 region has 15 residues. The CDR3 bases are TGTGCCAGTAGTTCACTCAGGGGAATAACAGATACGCAGTATTTT. It translates to CASSSLRGITDTQYF.

The rearrangement joins TRBV5-1 to TRBJ2-5, with 13 bases lining up with TRBD2. The CDR3 has 17 residues. Looked up from germline, CDR1 is SGHRS and CDR2 is YFSETQ. Trimming at V came to 6 bases and at J to 0 bases, leaving 8 bases not matched to a gene. CDR3 residues: CASTTSGGNMYQETQYF. In DNA, the CDR3 is TGCGCCAGCACGACTAGCGGGGGGAATATGTACCAAGAGACCCAGTACTTC. The full variable domain, its missing parts supplied by reference TRBV5-1 and TRBJ2-5, is KAGVTQTPRYLIKTRGQQVTLSCSPISGHRSVSWYQQTPGQGLQFLFEYFSETQRNKGNFPGRFSGRQFSNSRSEMNVSTLELGDSALYLCASTTSGGNMYQETQYFGPGTRLLVL.